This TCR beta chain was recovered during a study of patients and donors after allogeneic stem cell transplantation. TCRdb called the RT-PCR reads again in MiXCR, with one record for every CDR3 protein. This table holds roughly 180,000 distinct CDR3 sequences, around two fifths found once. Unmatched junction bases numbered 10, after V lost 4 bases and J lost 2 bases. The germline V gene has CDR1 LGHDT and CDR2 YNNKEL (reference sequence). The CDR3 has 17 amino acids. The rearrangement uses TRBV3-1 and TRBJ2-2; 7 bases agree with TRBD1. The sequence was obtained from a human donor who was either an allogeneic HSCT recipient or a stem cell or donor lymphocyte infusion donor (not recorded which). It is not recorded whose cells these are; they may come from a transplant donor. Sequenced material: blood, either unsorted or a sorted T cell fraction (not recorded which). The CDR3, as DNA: TGTGCCAGCAGCCCTCTGACAGGGACGGGCAACACCGGGGAGCTGTTTTTT. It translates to CASSPLTGTGNTGELFF.